These 18 T cell receptor beta chains were all obtained from the same sample, sequenced in a study of blood T cell repertoires in COVID-19 (dated by TCRdb to about 2020). Receptors were amplified or captured by the immunoSEQ multiplex PCR assay. TCRdb stores this immuneACCESS table with in-frame sequences only. Part of the clones is absent; in the studies checked, under half of the shortfall reflects unresolved V genes, and no reason is known for the rest. The sample table holds roughly 170,000 clones, of which 70% to 90% were seen once. The ten largest clones add up to less than 25% of the sample. The sequenced material came from peripheral blood. The receptor set was obtained from a man in his sixties or seventies with active or convalescent COVID-19.

The rearrangement uses TRBV2 and TRBJ1-4; possibly TRBD1 for D (5 bases). CDR1 and CDR2 from the germline V gene are SNHLY and FYNNEI. This CDR3 spans 15 amino acids. Trimming stripped 6 bases from V and 0 bases from J, with 11 bases between. The CDR3 spells CASRGGIATNEKLFF. In nucleotides, the CDR3 is TGTGCCAGCAGGGGGGGGATAGCAACTAATGAAAAACTGTTTTTT.

The chain links TRBV7-9 to TRBJ1-1; tentative D call: TRBD1 (6 bases). V lost 3 bases to trimming and J lost 0 bases, with 11 bases between them. Germline V gene sequence: CDR1 SEHNR, CDR2 FQNEAQ (reference sequence). The CDR3 covers 15 residues. CDR3 in DNA: TGTGCCAGCAGCTTTCGGACAGTTATGAACACTGAAGCTTTCTTT. It translates to CASSFRTVMNTEAFF.

The chain couples TRBV6-2 or TRBV6-3 to TRBJ2-1; D is undetermined. Germline V lookup: CDR1 MNHEY, CDR2 SVGEGT. Trimming took off 7 bases at V and 4 bases at J, with 17 bases between the two ends. The CDR3 covers 15 residues. The CDR3 region is CASTPPPTPYNEQFF. The DNA of the CDR3 is TGTGCCAGCACCCCCCCGCCGACACCATACAATGAGCAGTTCTTC.

The chain employs TRBV27 and TRBJ1-4; D is ambiguous. This CDR3 region has 14 residues. The V end was cut by 3 bases, the J end by 8 bases, with 13 bases between. CDR1 and CDR2 from the germline V gene are MNHEY and SMNVEV (reference sequence). The CDR3 is CASSLFPSGEKLFF. The CDR3 DNA reads TGTGCCAGCAGTTTGTTCCCTAGCGGGGAAAAACTGTTTTTT.

The chain couples TRBV5-1 to TRBJ1-1; a weak D match, TRBD1 (5 bases). The CDR3 sequence is 16 residues long. The V gene lost 5 bases and the J gene lost 0 bases, with 17 bases spanning the gap. Germline V gene data show CDR1 as SGHRS and CDR2 as YFSETQ. The CDR3 sequence is CASRPGTGALNTEAFF. The DNA for the CDR3 is TGCGCCAGCAGGCCCGGGACGGGAGCTTTGAACACTGAAGCTTTCTTT.

This chain connects TRBV6-1 to TRBJ1-4; maybe TRBD1 (6 bases). The length of the CDR3 is 16 residues. Trimming left V 4 bases short and J 0 bases short, with 12 bases between. Germline CDR1 and CDR2: MNHNS and SASEGT. The chain's CDR3 is CASSVRHRATNEKLFF. The CDR3 bases are TGTGCCAGCAGTGTACGCCACAGGGCAACTAATGAAAAACTGTTTTTT.

Worth noting for this clone: At one of its ends the junction is not consistent with the germline gene, which may arise from a read error. V gene TRBV29-1 combines with J gene TRBJ1-1; D is perhaps TRBD1 (5 bases). The CDR3 is 11 amino acids. Per the germline V gene, CDR1 is SQVTM and CDR2 is ANQGSEA. CDR3 residues: CSVVRGTGAFF. DNA for the CDR3: TGCAGCGTTGTAAGAGGGACTGGAGCTTTCTTT.

The chain has TRBV30 and TRBJ1-5, with D maybe TRBD1 (6 bases). The ends were cut back, 4 bases at V and 3 bases at J, with 13 bases in the middle. This CDR3 has 14 amino acids. Germline V lookup: CDR1 GTSNPN, CDR2 SVGIG (reference sequence). As DNA, the CDR3 is TGTGCCTGGACCGGAGGACAGACCAATCAGCCCCAGCATTTT. Amino acids: CAWTGGQTNQPQHF. Looking up the rest from reference TRBV30 and TRBJ1-5 gives the full variable domain: SQTIHQWPATLVQPVGSPLSLECTVEGTSNPNLYWYRQAAGRGLQLLFYSVGIGQISSEVPQNLSASRPQDRQFILSSKKLLLSDSGFYLCAWTGGQTNQPQHFGDGTRLSIL.

The chain combines TRBV9 with TRBJ2-3, with D maybe TRBD1 (6 bases). Germline V gene data show CDR1 as SGDLS and CDR2 as YYNGEE. Trimming took off 1 base at V and 1 base at J, with 10 bases between the two ends. This CDR3 is 15 amino acids long. CDR3: CASSVMGAGTDTQYF. The CDR3 DNA follows: TGTGCCAGCAGCGTAATGGGGGCTGGCACAGATACGCAGTATTTT.

The chain carries TRBV3-1 (or the pseudogene TRBV3-2) and TRBJ2-7; TRBD2 might be the D (5 bases). Germline V gene data show CDR1 as LGHDT and CDR2 as YNNKEL (reference sequence). This CDR3 has 15 amino acids. Trimming removed 1 base from V and 3 bases from J, with 13 bases in between. The CDR3 bases are TGTGCCAGCAGCCAAGGACTATACCCCAACTACGAGCAGTACTTC. This sequence encodes CASSQGLYPNYEQYF.

J is TRBJ1-1 and V is TRBV9; D is undetermined. CDR3 length: 14 amino acids. Deletions cut 3 bases from V and 5 bases from J, with 14 bases between. Looked up from germline, CDR1 is SGDLS and CDR2 is YYNGEE. The CDR3 sequence: CASSARGSGTEAFF. Here the CDR3 DNA reads TGTGCCAGCAGCGCCCGGGGAAGCGGGACTGAAGCTTTCTTT.

The rearrangement joins TRBV7-9 to TRBJ2-6; 8 nucleotides match TRBD1. Germline V gene data show CDR1 as SEHNR and CDR2 as FQNEAQ (reference sequence). J lost 0 bases, V lost 6 bases, and 7 bases had no gene match. This CDR3 is built from 17 residues. The CDR3: CASSSPGQGSGANVLTF. CDR3 nucleotides: TGTGCCAGCAGTTCCCCTGGACAGGGCTCTGGGGCCAACGTCCTGACTTTC.

Regarding this clone: Additional DNA sequences in this sample encode the identical CDR3. This rearrangement joins TRBV5-1 to TRBJ1-6, with 7 bases matching TRBD1. This CDR3 is 14 amino acids long. Germline V gives CDR1 SGHRS, CDR2 YFSETQ. V lost 0 bases, J lost 7 bases, and 1 base stayed unmatched. The CDR3 is CASSLDRGNSPLHF. DNA for the CDR3: TGCGCCAGCAGCTTGGACAGGGGAAATTCACCCCTCCACTTT.

The chain carries TRBV6-5 and TRBJ1-1; D not resolved. The V and J ends lost 7 bases and 2 bases respectively, with 11 bases between them. The germline CDR1 and CDR2 sequences are MNHEY and SVGAGI. This CDR3 comprises 13 residues. CDR3 loop: CASNSNSNTEAFF. In DNA form, the CDR3 reads TGTGCCAGCAATTCCAACAGTAACACTGAAGCTTTCTTT.

The CDR3 region has the DNA TGTGCCAGCACCCCTCTGGACAGGGGGAACACAGATACGCAGTATTTT. This translates into CASTPLDRGNTDTQYF. The V and J genes are TRBV9 and TRBJ2-3; TRBD1 aligns across 10 bases. Germline CDR1 is SGDLS and CDR2 is YYNGEE. The trim removed 6 bases at V and 2 bases at J, leaving 9 bases unmatched. This CDR3 has 16 residues.

This sequence joins TRBV14 and TRBJ1-1; possibly TRBD1 for D (5 bases). CDR1 is SGHDN, CDR2 FVKESK, per germline. V lost 9 bases, J lost 4 bases, and 15 bases lay in between. The CDR3 loop spans 13 amino acids. The CDR3 sequence is CASAKVRGTEAFF. In DNA, the CDR3 is TGTGCCAGTGCTAAAGTAAGGGGCACTGAAGCTTTCTTT. Variable domain in full (rest from reference TRBV14 and TRBJ1-1): EAGVTQFPSHSVIEKGQTVTLRCDPISGHDNLYWYRRVMGKEIKFLLHFVKESKQDESGMPNNRFLAERTGGTYSTLKVQPAELEDSGVYFCASAKVRGTEAFFGQGTRLTVV.

CDR3 DNA: TGTGCCAGCAGTGAGCCAGGCCGAAACTTTAACTATGGCTACACCTTC. Translated, it gives CASSEPGRNFNYGYTF. The rearrangement uses TRBV6-1 and TRBJ1-2; no reliable D call. This CDR3 contains 16 residues. Trimming pared 3 bases from V and 1 base from J, leaving 15 bases between. Germline V gene sequence: CDR1 MNHNS, CDR2 SASEGT.

The rearrangement uses TRBV6-6 and TRBJ1-5, with D possibly TRBD1 on 6 matching bases. Germline-derived CDR1 and CDR2 are MNHNY and SVGAGI (reference sequence). Deletions cut 6 bases from V and 3 bases from J, with 12 bases between. The CDR3 contains 14 residues. CDR3 in amino acids: CASRLQGDNQPQHF. As DNA, the CDR3 is TGTGCCAGCAGATTACAGGGAGACAATCAGCCCCAGCATTTT.